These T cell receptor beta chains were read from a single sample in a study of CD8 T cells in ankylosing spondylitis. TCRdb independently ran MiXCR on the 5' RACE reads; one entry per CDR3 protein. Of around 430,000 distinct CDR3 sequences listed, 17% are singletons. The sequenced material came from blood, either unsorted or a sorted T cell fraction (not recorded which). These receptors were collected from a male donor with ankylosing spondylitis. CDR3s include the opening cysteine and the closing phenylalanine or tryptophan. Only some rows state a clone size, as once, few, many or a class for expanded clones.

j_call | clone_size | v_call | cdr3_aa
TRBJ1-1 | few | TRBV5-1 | CASSFAGHTEAFF
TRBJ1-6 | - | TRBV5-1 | CASSLEGDVPNSPLHF
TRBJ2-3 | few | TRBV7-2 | CASSFFSAGGLDTQYF
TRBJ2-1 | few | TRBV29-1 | CSAHGEGGSSYNEQFF
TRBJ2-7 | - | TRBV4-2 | CASSPLGQGGHDEQYF
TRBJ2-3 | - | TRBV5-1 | CASSLATDANTQYF
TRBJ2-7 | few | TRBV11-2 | CASSLRDGYSYEQYF
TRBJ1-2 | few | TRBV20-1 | CSAQTTGSRGYTF
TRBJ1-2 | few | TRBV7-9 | CASSSPVTGDNYGYTF
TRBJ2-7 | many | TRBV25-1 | CASGGQAYEQYF
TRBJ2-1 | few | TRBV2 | CASTFRTSGTAEQFF
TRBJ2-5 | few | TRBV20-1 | CSAAGGETQYF
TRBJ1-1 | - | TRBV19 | CASSKGQLRTADEAFF
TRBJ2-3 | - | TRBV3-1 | CASSQDQVGVSTDTQYF
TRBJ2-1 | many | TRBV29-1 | CSVIRLKLAGAGNEQFF
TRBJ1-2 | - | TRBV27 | CASSLSSGGRDGYTF
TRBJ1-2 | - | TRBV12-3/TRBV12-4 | CASSFGTGGNGYTF
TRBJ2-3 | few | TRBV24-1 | CATSGAGAEDTQYF
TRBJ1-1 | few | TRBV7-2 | CASSLTDRAEAFF
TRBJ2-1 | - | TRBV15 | CATSSTVEQFF
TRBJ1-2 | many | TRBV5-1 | CASSLAGMSDGYTF
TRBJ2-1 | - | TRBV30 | CAWRVSGAYNEQFF
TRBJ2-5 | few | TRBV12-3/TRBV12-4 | CASSPLGSGETQYF
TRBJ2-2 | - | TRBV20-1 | CSAGLGGAGELFF
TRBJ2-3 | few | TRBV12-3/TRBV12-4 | CASREGGTGGFNTQYF
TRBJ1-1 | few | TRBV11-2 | CASSLEWVGVTEAFF
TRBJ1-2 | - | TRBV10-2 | CASSGTRGYGYTF
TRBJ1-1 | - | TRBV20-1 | CSASPPRWGNTEAFF
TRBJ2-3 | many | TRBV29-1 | CSVARDAVTDTQYF
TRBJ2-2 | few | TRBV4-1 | CASSQELGSPTGELFF
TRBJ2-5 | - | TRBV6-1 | CASSVVRARETQYF
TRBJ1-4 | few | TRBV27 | CASSFRWAEKLFF
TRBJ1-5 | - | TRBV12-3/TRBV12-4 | CASSPGTNSNQPQHF
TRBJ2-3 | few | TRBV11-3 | CASSDGGRSTDTQYF
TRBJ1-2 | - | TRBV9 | CASSEPQTGETYGYTF
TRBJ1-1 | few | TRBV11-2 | CASSLEGTGADGIGAFF
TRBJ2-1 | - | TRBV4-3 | CASSQTTGFNEQFF
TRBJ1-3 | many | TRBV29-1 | CSVEKGNTIYF
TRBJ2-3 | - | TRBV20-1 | CSASYTAGVTPSTDTQYF
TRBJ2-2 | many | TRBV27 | CASRRGPGELFF
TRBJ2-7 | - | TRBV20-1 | CSARDLERLGDYYEQYF
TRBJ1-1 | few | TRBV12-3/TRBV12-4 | CASSLGVLDTEAFF
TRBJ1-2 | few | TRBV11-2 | CASSLDLDRAGYTF
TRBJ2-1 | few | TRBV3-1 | CASSRGEAVEQFF
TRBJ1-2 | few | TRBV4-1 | CASSQFGSGGDYGYTF
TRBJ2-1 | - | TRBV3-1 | CASSPIVSGGSYNEQFF
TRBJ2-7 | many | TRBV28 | CASSLRTGYYEQYF
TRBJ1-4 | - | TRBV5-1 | CASSLGHLNEKLFF
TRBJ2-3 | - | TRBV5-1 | CASSLGATGALDTQYF
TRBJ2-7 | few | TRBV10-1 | CASSDFEGTGVNEQYF
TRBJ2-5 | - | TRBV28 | CASSPGAEETQYF